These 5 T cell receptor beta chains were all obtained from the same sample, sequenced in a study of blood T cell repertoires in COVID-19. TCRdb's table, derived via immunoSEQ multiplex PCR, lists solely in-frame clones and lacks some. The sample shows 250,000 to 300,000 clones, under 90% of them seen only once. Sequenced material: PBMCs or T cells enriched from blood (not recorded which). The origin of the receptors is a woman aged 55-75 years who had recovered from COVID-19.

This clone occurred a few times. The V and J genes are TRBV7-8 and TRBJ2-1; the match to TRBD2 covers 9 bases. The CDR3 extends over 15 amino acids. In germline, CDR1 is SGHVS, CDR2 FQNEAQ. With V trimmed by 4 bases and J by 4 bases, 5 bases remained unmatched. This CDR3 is CASSSRLAVYNEQFF. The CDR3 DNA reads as TGTGCCAGCAGCTCGAGACTAGCGGTTTACAATGAGCAGTTCTTC.

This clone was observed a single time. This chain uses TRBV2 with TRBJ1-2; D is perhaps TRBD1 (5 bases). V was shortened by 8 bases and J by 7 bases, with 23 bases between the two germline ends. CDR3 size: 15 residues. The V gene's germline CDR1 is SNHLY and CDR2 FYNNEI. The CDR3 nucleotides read TGTGCCAGCGGGGATGAGGCAGGGTATGTAGGTGGCTACACCTTC. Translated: CASGDEAGYVGGYTF.

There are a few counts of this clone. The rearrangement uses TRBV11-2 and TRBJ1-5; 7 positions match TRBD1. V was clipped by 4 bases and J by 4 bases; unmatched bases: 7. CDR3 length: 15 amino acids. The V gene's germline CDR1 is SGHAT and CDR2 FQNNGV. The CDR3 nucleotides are TGTGCCAGCAGCTCGGGGGACAGAATGAATCAGCCCCAGCATTTT. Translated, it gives CASSSGDRMNQPQHF.

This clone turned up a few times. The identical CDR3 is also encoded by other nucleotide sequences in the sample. The CDR3 here is CASSDRVYGYTF. CDR3 DNA sequence: TGTGCCAGCAGTGACAGGGTCTATGGCTACACCTTC. This sequence joins TRBV12-3 or TRBV12-4 and TRBJ1-2; 7 positions match TRBD1. This CDR3 has 12 residues. V shed 5 bases, J shed 4 bases, and the junction held 1 base outside the gene matches.

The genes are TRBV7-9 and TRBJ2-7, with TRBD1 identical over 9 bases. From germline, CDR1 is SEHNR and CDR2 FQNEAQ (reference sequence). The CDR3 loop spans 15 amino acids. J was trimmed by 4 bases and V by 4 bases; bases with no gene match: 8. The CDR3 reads CASSSPGTGIYEQYF. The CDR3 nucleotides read TGTGCCAGCAGCTCGCCCGGGACAGGGATATACGAGCAGTACTTC.